A selection of T cell receptor beta chains follows, all from one sample in a study of blood T cell repertoires in COVID-19. Here immunoSEQ multiplex PCR was the method, and the copy in TCRdb shows in-frame clones only, minus some. The repertoire holds fewer than 450,000 clones, with 88% as singletons. Sequenced: peripheral blood. These receptor sequences come from a woman between 45 and 65 years old with COVID-19, enrolled during active disease. Each CDR3 is given without its conserved first and last residue.

v_call	j_call	cdr3_aa
TRBV7-9	TRBJ2-3	ASSLTGDADTQY
TRBV9	TRBJ2-7	ASSVEAGGPYEQY
TRBV2	TRBJ2-7	ASSERYEQY
TRBV15	TRBJ2-5	ATSRAGGGGETQY
TRBV5-1	TRBJ2-4	ASSPRTGSTIQY
TRBV13	TRBJ2-4	ASSSGQGVKNIQY
TRBV6-1	TRBJ2-3	ASSETDRTDTQY
TRBV5-6	TRBJ2-7	ASSKLDRDEQY
TRBV2	TRBJ1-1	ASKGRTLMNTEAF
TRBV7-2	TRBJ1-1	ASSLGRGSTEAF
TRBV5-6	TRBJ2-1	ASSTSRGVVYNEQF
TRBV3-1/TRBV3-2	TRBJ2-1	ASSPLKTSVTYNEQF
TRBV6-5	TRBJ2-7	ASLGTGKTYEQY
TRBV10-2	TRBJ2-7	ATDSGLGEQY
TRBV19	TRBJ1-1	ASSIYSMNTEAF
TRBV5-1	TRBJ2-5	ASGTLAEETQY
TRBV5-6	TRBJ1-5	ASSLAGGRHQPQH
TRBV29-1	TRBJ2-3	SVGSGRGKDTQY
TRBV5-6	TRBJ1-4	ASSLQGRWNEKLF
TRBV29-1	TRBJ1-1	SVHEVMNTEAF
TRBV10-3	TRBJ2-1	AACGGSRTYNEQF
TRBV25-1	TRBJ1-5	ASSGSWTGADQPQH
TRBV25-1	TRBJ2-1	ASSPTGWRSNEQF
TRBV6-1	TRBJ1-1	ASILRDRERPEAF